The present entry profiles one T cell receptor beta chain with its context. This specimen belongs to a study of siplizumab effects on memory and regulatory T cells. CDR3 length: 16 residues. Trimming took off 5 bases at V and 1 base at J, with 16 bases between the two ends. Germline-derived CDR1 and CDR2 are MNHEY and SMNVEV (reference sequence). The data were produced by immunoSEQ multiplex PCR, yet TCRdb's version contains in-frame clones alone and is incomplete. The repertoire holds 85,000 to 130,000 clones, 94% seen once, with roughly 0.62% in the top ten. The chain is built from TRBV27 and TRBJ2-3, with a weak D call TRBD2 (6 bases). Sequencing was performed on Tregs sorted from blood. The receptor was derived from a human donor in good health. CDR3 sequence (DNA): TGTGCCAGCAGTCCCTCTGGGACTGTCGGCACAGATACGCAGTATTTT. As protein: CASSPSGTVGTDTQYF.